Below are 24 T cell receptor beta chains sequenced from a single sample in a study of T cells in Graves' hyperthyroidism and ophthalmopathy. The investigators amplified TCR beta CDR3 regions from RNA transcripts. First-round RT-PCR targeting the TCR CDR3 was performed with the HTBI primer set. TCRdb passed the multiplex PCR reads through MiXCR, listing each CDR3 protein once. This sample has around 600,000 distinct CDR3 sequences, with roughly 15% found just once. The material sequenced was blood. These receptors all come from a woman aged 45-59 years with Graves' ophthalmopathy.

V usage is TRBV28 and J usage is TRBJ2-5; 7 bases are shared with TRBD1. The CDR3 extends over 14 amino acids. Germline V gene lookup returns CDR1 MDHEN and CDR2 SYDVKM. The junction had 9 bases not matched to a gene; V was cut back by 4 bases and J by 7 bases. CDR3 sequence (DNA): TGTGCCAGCAGTTCCGTGGACAGGATAGGGACCCAGTACTTC. The encoded protein is CASSSVDRIGTQYF.

This clonotype was seen at least ten times. The chain joins TRBV11-3 to TRBJ2-1; D is uncertain. The germline V gene has CDR1 SGHNT and CDR2 YENEEA. V lost 2 bases to trimming and J lost 2 bases, with 22 bases between them. The CDR3 has 19 amino acids. For the CDR3, the DNA is TGTGCCAGCAGCTTACGAGGTCAGTTCGCGGTCTCCCCCTACAATGAGCAGTTCTTC. Translated: CASSLRGQFAVSPYNEQFF.

This clonotype was observed once. This clone may be a read error of a much larger clone one base away. This chain joins TRBV29-1 and TRBJ1-2; D not resolved. Germline V CDR1 and CDR2: SQVTM, ANQGSEA. The CDR3 consists of 15 residues. V was trimmed by 8 bases and J by 3 bases, leaving 22 bases between them. The CDR3 region is CSTFESEIRDYGYTF. The DNA for the CDR3 is TGCAGCACCTTCGAGAGTGAGATTCGGGACTATGGCTACACCTTC.

This clonotype was recorded at least ten times. This chain connects TRBV27 to TRBJ2-7, with D perhaps matching TRBD2 (5 bases). Germline V lookup: CDR1 MNHEY, CDR2 SMNVEV (reference sequence). With 5 bases removed from V and 2 bases from J, the gap between germline ends came to 19 bases. The CDR3 runs 16 residues. CDR3 DNA sequence: TGTGCCAGCAGTCCACCCCCTACGAGCGGTCCCTACGAGCAGTACTTC. Translating it yields CASSPPPTSGPYEQYF.

This clonotype was seen many times. V is TRBV7-2 and J is TRBJ1-2; D not certain. Deletions cut 8 bases from V and 1 base from J, with 8 bases between. Germline V lookup: CDR1 SGHTA, CDR2 FQGNSA. This CDR3 region has 12 residues. In DNA, the CDR3 is TGTGCCAGCCGGCCCGATAACTATGGCTACACCTTC. It translates to CASRPDNYGYTF.

The chain combines TRBV27 with TRBJ1-3; D possibly corresponds to TRBD1 (6 bases). The length of the CDR3 is 15 residues. V was shortened by 8 bases and J by 4 bases, with 18 bases between the two germline ends. The V gene's germline CDR1 is MNHEY and CDR2 SMNVEV (reference sequence). CDR3 loop: CASRSSQGPGNTIYF. CDR3 bases: TGTGCCAGCCGCTCCTCACAGGGCCCAGGAAACACCATATATTTT.

The rearrangement uses TRBV28 and TRBJ2-2, with D unresolved. V was trimmed by 4 bases and J by 6 bases, leaving 9 bases between them. The CDR3 is made up of 13 amino acids. CDR1 is MDHEN, CDR2 SYDVKM, per germline. The CDR3 coding sequence is TGTGCCAGCAGTTCCCTTAGGCCCGGGGAGCTGTTTTTT. Protein: CASSSLRPGELFF.

This clonotype was observed a handful of times. The chain carries TRBV6-1 and TRBJ1-5; 9 bases line up with TRBD1. V was pared by 3 bases and J by 9 bases, with 6 bases of the junction left unmatched. Germline V gene lookup returns CDR1 MNHNS and CDR2 SASEGT. There are 14 residues in the CDR3. DNA of the CDR3: TGTGCCAGCAGTGATGGGACAGGGACGTTGCCCCAGCATTTT. Translated, it gives CASSDGTGTLPQHF.

Only a few counts were recorded for this clonotype. The CDR3 coding sequence is TGTGCCAGCAGTTTGAGGACAGTGCATCAGCCCCAGCATTTT. As protein: CASSLRTVHQPQHF. The chain joins TRBV6-2 or TRBV6-3 to TRBJ1-5; the D gene is possibly TRBD1 (6 bases). Trimming removed 4 bases at V and 5 bases at J, with 12 bases between. Germline V gene lookup returns CDR1 MNHEY and CDR2 SVGEGT. There are 14 residues in the CDR3.

V gene TRBV18 combines with J gene TRBJ2-4; maybe TRBD1 (5 bases). The germline V and J ends were trimmed by 4 bases and 0 bases, with 13 bases remaining between them. Germline CDR1 and CDR2: KGHSH and LQKENI. This CDR3 region has 16 residues. For the CDR3, the DNA is TGTGCCAGCTCACACGACAGAACGCTAGCCAAAAACATTCAGTACTTC. Protein product: CASSHDRTLAKNIQYF. The complete variable domain, with remaining parts taken from reference TRBV18 and TRBJ2-4, reads NAGVMQNPRHLVRRRGQEARLRCSPMKGHSHVYWYRQLPEEGLKFMVYLQKENIIDESGMPKERFSAEFPKEGPSILRIQQVVRGDSAAYFCASSHDRTLAKNIQYFGAGTRLSVL.

The chain carries TRBV4-2 and TRBJ1-5; D is perhaps TRBD1 (5 bases). V lost 1 base to trimming and J lost 7 bases, with 8 bases between them. The CDR3 loop spans 13 amino acids. Germline values: CDR1 LGHNA, CDR2 YNFKEQ. The CDR3 region has the DNA TGTGCCAGCAGCCAAGCGAAGGGGCAGCCCCAGCATTTT. Its protein product is CASSQAKGQPQHF.

This clonotype was detected ten times or more. V and J are TRBV6-2 or TRBV6-3 and TRBJ2-1; unclear D gene. Germline loops: CDR1 MNHEY, CDR2 SVGEGT. This CDR3 comprises 16 residues. V lost 0 bases, J lost 4 bases, and 13 bases lay in between. The CDR3 is CASSYSSLRSYNEQFF. The CDR3 nucleotides are TGTGCCAGCAGTTACTCTTCCCTCAGGAGTTACAATGAGCAGTTCTTC.

In this sample, this clonotype turned up many times. This chain uses TRBV11-3 with TRBJ1-2, with 9 bases aligning to TRBD1. CDR1 SGHNT and CDR2 YENEEA come from the germline V gene. The junction had 3 bases not matched to a gene; V was cut back by 0 bases and J by 7 bases. This CDR3 contains 14 residues. Written as DNA, the CDR3 is TGTGCCAGCAGCTTAGACGGACAGGGGCCTGGCTACACCTTC. It codes for CASSLDGQGPGYTF.

At least ten counts were recorded for this clonotype. This chain links TRBV12-3 or TRBV12-4 with TRBJ1-1, with no clear D. Trimming shortened V by 1 base and J by 4 bases, and 7 bases separated the two germline ends. The CDR3 is 13 amino acids. The CDR3 protein is CASSLVGRTEAFF. CDR3 nucleotides: TGTGCCAGCAGTTTAGTCGGGCGCACTGAAGCTTTCTTT.

This clonotype occurred many times. This chain connects TRBV5-1 to TRBJ1-1; 7 bases agree with TRBD1. V shed 3 bases and J 6 bases; nucleotides not matched to a gene: 5. Germline V lookup: CDR1 SGHRS, CDR2 YFSETQ. There are 13 residues in the CDR3. The CDR3 nucleotides read TGCGCCAGCAGCTCAGACAGGGAGTCTGAAGCTTTCTTT. This encodes CASSSDRESEAFF.

This clonotype showed up many times. The DNA of the CDR3 is TGTGCCAGCAGCCCGACAGTAAAAAACATTCAGTACTTC. Protein product: CASSPTVKNIQYF. The rearrangement uses TRBV27 and TRBJ2-4, with D possibly being TRBD1 (5 bases). The germline CDR1 and CDR2 sequences are MNHEY and SMNVEV (reference sequence). Trimming took 6 bases from V and 4 from J, leaving 10 bases between them. The CDR3 length is 13 residues.

The V gene is TRBV20-1, the J gene TRBJ2-2; D perhaps matches TRBD2 (6 bases). The CDR3 contains 16 residues. CDR1 and CDR2 (germline): DFQATT, SNEGSKA (reference sequence). V gave up 5 bases and J gave up 5 bases, with 21 bases separating them. This chain's CDR3 is CSAYTGTLIGTGELFF. The CDR3 DNA is TGCAGTGCTTACACGGGGACTCTGATTGGGACCGGGGAGCTGTTTTTT.

The sample holds many counts of this clonotype. The chain employs TRBV5-1 and TRBJ2-3; a possible D gene is TRBD2 (6 bases). V was shortened by 0 bases and J by 2 bases, with 13 bases between the two germline ends. CDR3 length: 16 residues. The germline V gene has CDR1 SGHRS and CDR2 YFSETQ. The CDR3 DNA is TGCGCCAGCAGCTTGGCGTTTAGCGGTTACACAGATACGCAGTATTTT. This translates into CASSLAFSGYTDTQYF.

This CDR3 is CASSFGGDTIYF. In DNA, the CDR3 is TGTGCCAGCAGCTTCGGGGGTGACACCATATATTTT. The gene calls are TRBV7-9 and TRBJ1-3; maybe TRBD1 (5 bases). V shed 3 bases and J shed 8 bases, with 8 bases lying between them. The germline gives CDR1 SEHNR, CDR2 FQNEAQ (reference sequence). The CDR3 is made up of 12 amino acids. Using reference TRBV7-9 and TRBJ1-3 for the parts outside the CDR3, the full variable domain is DTGVSQNPRHKITKRGQNVTFRCDPISEHNRLYWYRQTLGQGPEFLTYFQNEAQLEKSRLLSDRFSAERPKGSFSTLEIQRTEQGDSAMYLCASSFGGDTIYFGEGSWLTVV.

This clonotype was observed at least ten times. This chain uses TRBV11-2 with TRBJ2-7, with 8 nucleotides matching TRBD2. CDR1 SGHAT and CDR2 FQNNGV come from the germline V gene. V lost 8 bases to trimming and J lost 5 bases; unmatched junction nucleotides: 11. The CDR3 sequence is 14 residues long. CDR3 nucleotides: TGTGCCAGCCGACGTCGAGCGGGAGTCCACGAGCAGTACTTC. It yields the protein CASRRRAGVHEQYF. The complete variable domain, with remaining parts taken from reference TRBV11-2 and TRBJ2-7, reads EAGVAQSPRYKIIEKRQSVAFWCNPISGHATLYWYQQILGQGPKLLIQFQNNGVVDDSQLPKDRFSAERLKGVDSTLKIQPAKLEDSAVYLCASRRRAGVHEQYFGPGTRLTVT.

The gene calls are TRBV19 and TRBJ1-4, with 7 bases matching TRBD1. CDR1 is LNHDA, CDR2 SQIVND, per germline (reference sequence). The V segment lost 6 bases and the J segment 1 base; nucleotides outside the gene matches: 5. The CDR3 runs 15 residues. The CDR3 is CASSNRQGTNEKLFF. The DNA of the CDR3 is TGTGCCAGTAGCAACAGACAGGGAACTAATGAAAAACTGTTTTTT.

This clonotype was detected a few times. The chain uses TRBV5-1 and TRBJ1-1; 7 nucleotides match TRBD1. This CDR3 has 17 residues. Per germline, CDR1 SGHRS and CDR2 YFSETQ. V shed 2 bases, J shed 0 bases, and the junction held 10 bases outside the gene matches. CDR3 bases: TGCGCCAGCAGCTTCCCAGGGCAGGGGGGTATGAACACTGAAGCTTTCTTT. The encoded protein is CASSFPGQGGMNTEAFF.

This sequence joins TRBV30 and TRBJ1-6; the match to TRBD1 covers 7 bases. The CDR3 has 14 amino acids. CDR1 and CDR2 (germline): GTSNPN, SVGIG (reference sequence). V was clipped by 0 bases and J by 8 bases; unmatched bases: 4. CDR3 DNA: TGTGCCTGGAGTGTCAGGGGGAGGGATTCACCCCTCCACTTT. Protein: CAWSVRGRDSPLHF.

This clonotype was seen ten or more times. This sequence joins TRBV28 and TRBJ2-5, with D perhaps given as TRBD1 or TRBD2 (6 bases each). CDR3 length: 14 amino acids. V lost 7 bases and J lost 2, with 14 bases in between. In germline, CDR1 is MDHEN, CDR2 SYDVKM. The CDR3 here is CASTAGQTQETQYF. Written as DNA, the CDR3 is TGTGCCAGCACGGCGGGACAAACTCAAGAGACCCAGTACTTC.